This TCR beta chain emerged from a study of T cells in Graves' hyperthyroidism and ophthalmopathy. Amplification targeted TCR beta CDR3 regions from RNA transcripts. Researchers ran a first-round RT-PCR on the TCR CDR3 using the HTBI primer set. TCRdb redid the calling of the multiplex PCR reads with MiXCR, one entry per CDR3 protein. The data show about 480,000 distinct CDR3 sequences, approximately 15% seen once. Patients between 18 and 65 years old had hyperthyroidism, newly diagnosed and lasting under 2 months. General study points: Stable hyperthyroidism was told apart from ophthalmopathy by a model built on 13 V-J features. Most expanded thyroid clonotypes above 0.001 also appeared in blood.

This CDR3 comprises 14 residues. Looked up from germline, CDR1 is LNHNV and CDR2 is YYDKDF (reference sequence). Trimming cost V 6 bases and J 2 bases; bases outside gene matches: 2. This clonotype was seen at least ten times. No antigen is known for it. The TCR originated in a woman between 18 and 30 years old with Graves' hyperthyroidism. V gene TRBV15 combines with J gene TRBJ2-5; 11 bases align to TRBD1. Sequencing was performed on blood. The chain's CDR3 is CATSWDRGQETQYF. The DNA of the CDR3 is TGTGCCACCAGTTGGGACAGGGGGCAAGAGACCCAGTACTTC.